The 23 T cell receptor beta chains below all came from one sample that was sequenced in a study of CD8 T cells in Susac syndrome. RNA amounts of 0.5 to 1 ug underwent reverse transcription with random hexamers. Using its own MiXCR run on the immunoSEQ multiplex PCR reads, TCRdb lists one record per CDR3 protein. Of around 80,000 distinct CDR3 sequences listed, roughly 95% are singletons. Sequenced: CD8+ T cells from PBMCs. These receptors originate from a human donor with Susac syndrome.

V gene TRBV28 combines with J gene TRBJ1-2, with TRBD1 as a possible D gene (5 bases). The germline V gene encodes CDR1 MDHEN and CDR2 SYDVKM. Trimming pared 4 bases from V and 3 bases from J, leaving 15 bases between. The CDR3 contains 15 residues. The DNA of the CDR3 is TGTGCCAGCAGTTCATACCGGGGCCCGGACTATGGCTACACCTTC. Translating gives CASSSYRGPDYGYTF.

The rearrangement uses TRBV28 and TRBJ2-3; no clear D. Trimming stripped 2 bases from V and 6 bases from J, with 9 bases between. The CDR3 has 13 amino acids. The germline gives CDR1 MDHEN, CDR2 SYDVKM. The CDR3 DNA is TGTGCCAGCAGTTTAGTTCTATCGGATACGCAGTATTTT. Translating gives CASSLVLSDTQYF.

V is TRBV30 and J is TRBJ2-2; a weak D match, TRBD1 (6 bases). V gave up 3 bases and J gave up 0 bases, with 11 bases separating them. CDR1 GTSNPN and CDR2 SVGIG come from the germline V gene (reference sequence). This CDR3 comprises 15 residues. The CDR3 is CAWRSRGPNTGELFF. CDR3 DNA sequence: TGTGCCTGGAGAAGCAGGGGCCCGAACACCGGGGAGCTGTTTTTT.

This rearrangement joins TRBV3-1 to TRBJ2-1; possibly TRBD2 for D (7 bases). From germline, CDR1 is LGHDT and CDR2 YNNKEL (reference sequence). This CDR3 contains 14 residues. V shed 4 bases and J shed 8 bases, with 15 bases lying between them. CDR3 coding DNA: TGTGCCAGCAGCCCCGGTCGGGGGGCCTATGAGCAGTTCTTC. Translated: CASSPGRGAYEQFF.

The J gene is TRBJ1-4, the V gene TRBV9; D is possibly TRBD1 (6 bases). Germline V gives CDR1 SGDLS, CDR2 YYNGEE. The CDR3 is made up of 14 amino acids. V lost 4 bases, J lost 7 bases, and 14 bases lay in between. CDR3 sequence reads: CASSQTGQFEKLFF. CDR3 nucleotide sequence: TGTGCCAGCAGCCAAACAGGGCAATTTGAAAAACTGTTTTTT.

This sequence joins TRBV9 and TRBJ1-3; D is possibly TRBD1 (5 bases). The CDR3 sequence is 16 residues long. Germline V lookup: CDR1 SGDLS, CDR2 YYNGEE. V dropped 0 bases and J dropped 0 bases, with 10 bases sitting between them. CDR3 loop: CASSVAWGSSGNTIYF. In DNA, the CDR3 is TGTGCCAGCAGCGTAGCTTGGGGGAGCTCTGGAAACACCATATATTTT.

This clonotype was counted a single time. V is TRBV29-1 and J is TRBJ2-7; D ambiguous. The CDR3 runs to 12 residues. V was shortened by 4 bases and J by 5 bases, with 12 bases between the two germline ends. In germline, CDR1 is SQVTM, CDR2 ANQGSEA. Here the CDR3 reads CSVVIPKDEQYF. The CDR3 DNA reads TGCAGCGTTGTAATCCCTAAGGACGAGCAGTACTTC.

The rearrangement joins TRBV30 to TRBJ1-5; 7 nucleotides match TRBD1. The CDR3 covers 16 residues. CDR1 is GTSNPN, CDR2 SVGIG, per germline (reference sequence). The V segment lost 2 bases and the J segment 1 base; nucleotides outside the gene matches: 8. CDR3 sequence reads: CAWSRGTGVSNQPQHF. The CDR3 bases are TGTGCCTGGAGTAGGGGAACAGGGGTGAGCAATCAGCCCCAGCATTTT.

This rearrangement joins TRBV29-1 to TRBJ2-7, with D tentatively TRBD2 (5 bases). Trimming took off 5 bases at V and 1 base at J, with 15 bases between the two ends. Germline values: CDR1 SQVTM, CDR2 ANQGSEA. This CDR3 contains 14 residues. The CDR3 spells CSVWGDEGSYEQYF. The CDR3 nucleotides are TGCAGCGTTTGGGGAGACGAGGGTTCCTACGAGCAGTACTTC.

The chain employs TRBV27 and TRBJ1-1, with D tentatively TRBD1 (6 bases). The CDR3 is 16 residues long. V gave up 2 bases and J gave up 4 bases, with 17 bases separating them. CDR1 and CDR2 (germline): MNHEY, SMNVEV (reference sequence). The CDR3 protein is CASSLSATGSVTEAFF. DNA of the CDR3: TGTGCCAGCAGTTTAAGTGCAACAGGGAGTGTCACTGAAGCTTTCTTT.

The V gene is TRBV9, the J gene TRBJ2-1, with D tentatively TRBD1 (6 bases). Trimming cost V 8 bases and J 4 bases, with 13 bases left between them. The CDR3 is 13 residues long. Per germline, CDR1 SGDLS and CDR2 YYNGEE. The CDR3 DNA sequence: TGTGCCAGTTCCGCACAGGGATACAATGAGCAGTTCTTC. It encodes CASSAQGYNEQFF.

V gene TRBV12-3 or TRBV12-4 combines with J gene TRBJ2-1; D call uncertain. The CDR3 has 14 amino acids. Trimming shortened V by 1 base and J by 2 bases, and 6 bases separated the two germline ends. Here the CDR3 reads CASSLVPPYNEQFF. CDR3 coding DNA: TGTGCCAGCAGTTTAGTGCCCCCCTACAATGAGCAGTTCTTC.

The CDR3 nucleotides are TGTGCCAGCAGCTTAATCCGGGGGGCGTACAATGAGCAGTTCTTC. This encodes CASSLIRGAYNEQFF. The chain couples TRBV7-3 to TRBJ2-1; maybe TRBD2 (7 bases). Trimming removed 1 base at V and 4 bases at J, with 11 bases between. The CDR3 has 15 amino acids. Germline CDR1 and CDR2: SGHTA and FQGTGA.

The chain recombines TRBV5-4 with TRBJ2-7; possible D gene TRBD2, 6 bases. The V gene's germline CDR1 is SGHNT and CDR2 YYREEE (reference sequence). The CDR3 runs 13 residues. The germline V and J ends were trimmed by 4 bases and 6 bases, with 14 bases remaining between them. This CDR3 is CASSGTQTAEQYF. CDR3 in DNA: TGTGCCAGCAGCGGGACTCAAACGGCCGAGCAGTACTTC.

Only one count was recorded for this clonotype. The rearrangement uses TRBV29-1 and TRBJ2-7, with 11 bases that match TRBD1. This CDR3 comprises 14 residues. V was clipped by 6 bases and J by 2 bases; unmatched bases: 6. Germline CDR1 reads SQVTM; CDR2 reads ANQGSEA. This chain's CDR3 is CSVGGTGGTYEQYF. The CDR3 nucleotides read TGCAGCGTCGGCGGGACAGGGGGGACCTACGAGCAGTACTTC.

The chain links TRBV7-6 to TRBJ2-3; D is unresolved. Trimming pared 1 base from V and 5 bases from J, leaving 13 bases between. Germline-derived CDR1 and CDR2 are SGHVS and FNYEAQ. The CDR3 runs 15 residues. CDR3 nucleotides: TGTGCCAGCAGCTTAGAGCCTAGGGCACAAGATACGCAGTATTTT. This encodes CASSLEPRAQDTQYF.

CDR3 DNA sequence: TGTGCCAGCAGTTTCTCCCGGAATTCCTACGAGCAGTACTTC. Amino acid sequence: CASSFSRNSYEQYF. The chain is built from TRBV28 and TRBJ2-7; the D is unclear. From germline, CDR1 is MDHEN and CDR2 SYDVKM. Trimming left V 3 bases short and J 1 base short, with 10 bases between. This CDR3 contains 14 residues.

J is TRBJ2-5 and V is TRBV6-6; 10 positions agree with TRBD1. The CDR3 is 13 residues long. Germline V gene sequence: CDR1 MNHNY, CDR2 SVGAGI (reference sequence). J was trimmed by 3 bases and V by 7 bases; bases with no gene match: 2. In nucleotides, the CDR3 is TGTGCCAGCACCGGACAGGGGGAAGAGACCCAGTACTTC. Its translation: CASTGQGEETQYF.

The J gene is TRBJ2-7, the V gene TRBV11-2; no clear D. V lost 3 bases, J lost 1 base, and 10 bases lay in between. Per the germline V gene, CDR1 is SGHAT and CDR2 is FQNNGV. This CDR3 comprises 14 residues. CDR3 nucleotide sequence: TGTGCCAGCAGCTTCGGGTCGCAGTCCTACGAGCAGTACTTC. Translation gives CASSFGSQSYEQYF.

The J gene is TRBJ2-7, the V gene TRBV11-2, with a weak D call TRBD1 (7 bases). V lost 5 bases and J 2 bases, leaving 13 bases between the germline ends. The CDR3 length is 14 residues. Germline CDR1 and CDR2: SGHAT and FQNNGV. CDR3 in DNA: TGTGCCAGCAGCCGCGGGACAGTAACCTACGAGCAGTACTTC. Translated: CASSRGTVTYEQYF.

The genes are TRBV6-5 and TRBJ1-2; 7 bases are shared with TRBD1. Germline V CDR1 and CDR2: MNHEY, SVGAGI. Trimming removed 0 bases from V and 3 bases from J; junction bases left unmatched: 13. CDR3 length: 18 amino acids. CDR3 amino acids: CASSYSSGTAIGYYGYTF. Here the CDR3 DNA reads TGTGCCAGCAGTTACTCTTCAGGGACAGCTATAGGCTACTATGGCTACACCTTC.

The chain links TRBV10-3 to TRBJ1-2; D remains ambiguous. The germline V and J ends were trimmed by 7 bases and 0 bases, with 12 bases remaining between them. Germline V gene sequence: CDR1 ENHRY, CDR2 SYGVKD. This CDR3 is built from 14 residues. The CDR3 coding sequence is TGTGCCATCAACTCGAGAGATGCTAACTATGGCTACACCTTC. Its protein product is CAINSRDANYGYTF.

In DNA, the CDR3 is TGTGCCAGCAGTTCAGATCGGGGAGGCTATGGCTACACCTTC. Translating it yields CASSSDRGGYGYTF. The chain employs TRBV3-1 and TRBJ1-2; D call uncertain. The CDR3 loop spans 14 amino acids. Per germline, CDR1 LGHDT and CDR2 YNNKEL (reference sequence). V lost 6 bases to trimming and J lost 4 bases, with 15 bases between them.